Listed below are T cell receptor beta chains from one sample, sequenced in a study of T cell responses to AZD1222 COVID-19 vaccine. Sequencing used immunoSEQ multiplex PCR; TCRdb keeps in-frame clones, though not all of them. The repertoire has more than 100,000 clones, 85% to 95% of them found once; the top ten carry under 2%. Here the sequenced sample was peripheral blood, taken on day 0 of AZD1222 vaccination. The source of these receptors is an adult in good health. CDR3s include the opening cysteine and the closing phenylalanine or tryptophan. A D gene is named only where the DNA matches it firmly. Where a row states a size, it is once, few, many or the class of an expanded clone; other rows omit it.

TRBV21-1	NA	NA	TRBJ2-5	CASSKGWEARWETQYF	TGTGCCAGCAGCAAAGGGTGGGAGGCGCGTTGGGAGACCCAGTACTTC
TRBV14	NA	NA	TRBJ2-1	CASSQRGGLGNEQFF	TGTGCCAGCAGCCAACGGGGAGGCCTCGGGAATGAGCAGTTCTTC
TRBV7-3	NA	once	TRBJ2-5	CASGFGETQYF	TGTGCCAGCGGATTCGGGGAGACCCAGTACTTC
TRBV11-3	NA	once	TRBJ1-3	CASSLPGNTIYF	TGTGCCAGCAGCTTGCCTGGAAACACCATATATTTT
TRBV3-1/TRBV3-2	NA	NA	TRBJ1-2	CASSQLWARGYTF	TGTGCCAGCAGCCAGCTGTGGGCGCGCGGCTACACCTTC
TRBV3-1/TRBV3-2	NA	once	TRBJ1-1	CASSPPSGFLNTEAFF	TGTGCCAGCAGCCCCCCGTCGGGGTTCTTGAACACTGAAGCTTTCTTT
TRBV4-3	NA	NA	TRBJ1-5	CASSQGMGQPQHF	TGCGCCAGCAGCCAGGGCATGGGACAGCCCCAGCATTTT
TRBV7-2	NA	NA	TRBJ2-7	CASSQSTGYSYEQYF	TGTGCCAGCAGCCAATCCACAGGGTACTCCTACGAGCAGTACTTC
TRBV27	NA	NA	TRBJ1-6	CASSLSGSYNSPLHF	TGTGCCAGCAGTTTATCAGGCTCCTATAATTCACCCCTCCACTTT
TRBV27	NA	NA	TRBJ1-2	CASSFLDSPNGYTF	TGTGCCAGCAGTTTTTTGGACAGCCCAAACGGCTACACCTTC
TRBV19	NA	few	TRBJ1-2	CASTTGRYGYTF	TGTGCCAGTACAACGGGCCGCTATGGCTACACCTTC
TRBV19	TRBD1	NA	TRBJ1-5	CASSKTGRDQPQHF	TGTGCCAGTAGTAAGACAGGGAGGGATCAGCCCCAGCATTTT
TRBV4-1	TRBD2	NA	TRBJ2-7	CASSPNPGLAGSYEQYF	TGCGCCAGCAGCCCAAACCCCGGACTAGCGGGGAGTTACGAGCAGTACTTC
TRBV3-1/TRBV3-2	NA	NA	TRBJ1-4	CASSQDLVGRNEKLFF	TGTGCCAGCAGCCAAGATCTTGTTGGTCGTAATGAAAAACTGTTTTTT
TRBV12-3/TRBV12-4	TRBD1	NA	TRBJ1-2	CASSRRQGYGYTF	TGTGCCAGCAGCCGTCGACAGGGGTATGGCTACACCTTC
TRBV2	TRBD1	NA	TRBJ2-7	CASRGGTGSYEQYF	TGTGCCAGCAGGGGGGGGACAGGGTCCTACGAGCAGTACTTC
TRBV5-6	NA	NA	TRBJ1-3	CASSIDRRGNTIYF	TGTGCCAGCAGTATTGACAGACGAGGAAACACCATATATTTT
TRBV4-3	NA	NA	TRBJ2-2	CASSQDNPAGLGTGELFF	TGCGCCAGCAGCCAAGATAATCCTGCGGGGCTCGGAACCGGGGAGCTGTTTTTT
TRBV18	NA	NA	TRBJ1-1	CASSSPGGATEAFF	TGTGCCAGCTCATCGCCGGGGGGGGCCACTGAAGCTTTCTTT
TRBV24-1	TRBD1	NA	TRBJ1-5	CATSDDQGAGSNQPQHF	TGTGCCACCAGTGATGACCAGGGGGCCGGGAGCAATCAGCCCCAGCATTTT
TRBV7-7	NA	NA	TRBJ2-3	CASSYDSTDTQYF	TGTGCCAGCAGCTACGACTCCACAGATACGCAGTATTTT
TRBV11-3	TRBD1	NA	TRBJ1-1	CASSPGGDTEAFF	TGTGCCAGCAGCCCAGGGGGTGACACTGAAGCTTTCTTT
TRBV25-1	NA	NA	TRBJ1-6	CASRPTGFSISPLHF	TGTGCCAGCCGCCCGACAGGTTTTTCGATATCACCCCTCCACTTT
TRBV18	NA	NA	TRBJ1-1	CASSPETGMNTEAFF	TGTGCCAGCTCACCCGAAACAGGGATGAACACTGAAGCTTTCTTT
TRBV6-5	TRBD2	NA	TRBJ2-7	CASRLAGGPYEQYF	TGTGCCAGCAGACTAGCGGGAGGGCCCTACGAGCAGTACTTC
TRBV20-1	TRBD2	NA	TRBJ2-7	CSASREGWEQYF	TGCAGTGCTAGTAGGGAGGGGTGGGAGCAGTACTTC
TRBV10-2	NA	NA	TRBJ1-4	CASTPSATNEKLFF	TGCGCCAGCACTCCCAGTGCAACTAATGAAAAACTGTTTTTT
TRBV7-2	NA	NA	TRBJ2-3	CASSISGPSSDTQYF	TGTGCCAGCAGCATTAGCGGTCCCTCATCGGATACGCAGTATTTT
TRBV23-1	TRBD1	NA	TRBJ2-7	CASSQSLRTGLYEQYF	TGCGCCAGCAGTCAATCTCTGAGGACAGGATTGTACGAGCAGTACTTC
TRBV19	NA	once	TRBJ1-2	CASRRQAVNYGYTF	TGTGCCAGTAGAAGACAGGCTGTCAACTATGGCTACACCTTC
TRBV5-5	TRBD1	NA	TRBJ1-4	CASSLEWTGGEKLFF	TGTGCCAGCAGCTTGGAGTGGACAGGGGGTGAAAAACTGTTTTTT
TRBV25-1	NA	NA	TRBJ1-2	CASSESVSFSDSAYGYTF	TGTGCCAGCAGTGAATCCGTATCCTTTTCGGACAGCGCCTATGGCTACACCTTC
TRBV13	NA	NA	TRBJ1-3	CASSLAGSGNTIYF	TGTGCCAGCAGCCTCGCAGGGTCTGGAAACACCATATATTTT
TRBV30	NA	NA	TRBJ2-7	CAWTPPGGSYEQYF	TGTGCCTGGACCCCTCCCGGGGGATCCTACGAGCAGTACTTC
TRBV27	NA	NA	TRBJ2-2	CASTGAYDTGELFF	TGTGCCAGCACCGGGGCGTACGACACCGGGGAGCTGTTTTTT
TRBV6-5	TRBD1	NA	TRBJ2-2	CASSYSRDSYTGELFF	TGTGCCAGCAGTTACTCGAGGGACAGTTACACCGGGGAGCTGTTTTTT
TRBV9	NA	NA	TRBJ2-2	CASSPTPGTKTGELFF	TGTGCCAGCAGCCCAACCCCCGGGACAAAGACCGGGGAGCTGTTTTTT
TRBV5-6	NA	once	TRBJ2-5	CASSLGGRGETQYF	TGTGCCAGCAGCTTAGGGGGGCGCGGAGAGACCCAGTACTTC
TRBV6-4	NA	NA	TRBJ1-2	CASSSQGTGGYTF	TGTGCCAGCAGTTCTCAGGGAACGGGCGGCTACACCTTC
TRBV4-3	NA	NA	TRBJ2-2	CASSQVGGPTGELFF	TGCGCCAGCAGCCAAGTGGGGGGACCCACCGGGGAGCTGTTTTTT
TRBV7-3	NA	NA	TRBJ2-3	CASRSPGLGGFGDTQYF	TGTGCCAGCAGGTCTCCGGGACTGGGGGGTTTTGGCGATACGCAGTATTTT
TRBV19	TRBD2	NA	TRBJ2-1	CASSITHGLAGGRHNEQFF	TGTGCCAGTAGTATAACCCACGGACTAGCGGGAGGTCGCCACAATGAGCAGTTCTTC
TRBV30	NA	NA	TRBJ1-2	CAWSVGGYGYTF	TGTGCCTGGAGTGTAGGGGGATATGGCTACACCTTC
TRBV11-2	NA	NA	TRBJ1-5	CASSLEGIGNQPQHF	TGTGCCAGCAGCTTAGAAGGGATCGGCAATCAGCCCCAGCATTTT
TRBV5-5	NA	NA	TRBJ2-7	CASSESPSGLYEQYF	TGTGCCAGCAGCGAGAGCCCCAGCGGATTATACGAGCAGTACTTC
TRBV4-2	TRBD2	NA	TRBJ2-7	CASSQAGAGGPLEQYF	TGTGCCAGCAGCCAAGCCGGCGCGGGAGGGCCCCTCGAGCAGTACTTC
TRBV29-1	TRBD1	NA	TRBJ1-1	CSVAPGTGSLPRAAFF	TGCAGCGTGGCTCCCGGGACAGGGTCGTTACCGCGAGCCGCTTTCTTT
TRBV28	TRBD1	NA	TRBJ1-5	CASSLLPGQGNQPQHF	TGTGCCAGCAGTTTGCTTCCGGGACAGGGTAATCAGCCCCAGCATTTT
TRBV11-1	TRBD1	NA	TRBJ2-1	CASSSDRVRTFF	TGTGCCAGCAGTTCGGACAGGGTAAGGACGTTCTTC
TRBV7-2	NA	NA	TRBJ1-1	CASSLAGQSEAFF	TGTGCCAGCAGCTTAGCCGGACAGTCTGAAGCTTTCTTT
TRBV14	NA	NA	TRBJ2-1	CASSPGPRFRIHNEQFF	TGTGCCAGCAGCCCGGGACCCCGTTTCAGGATCCACAATGAGCAGTTCTTC
TRBV5-5	TRBD1	NA	TRBJ1-5	CASSFGNPGQGAGQPQHF	TGTGCCAGCAGCTTTGGAAACCCGGGACAGGGGGCCGGCCAGCCCCAGCATTTT
TRBV18	NA	NA	TRBJ1-1	CASSPKENTEAFF	TGTGCCAGCTCACCTAAGGAAAACACTGAAGCTTTCTTT
TRBV15	NA	NA	TRBJ1-3	CATSTTGLSGNTIYF	TGTGCCACCAGCACGACGGGGCTCTCTGGAAACACCATATATTTT
TRBV10-3	TRBD2	once	TRBJ2-5	CAISERWASGGLTGETQYF	TGTGCCATCAGTGAGCGGTGGGCTAGCGGGGGCCTCACGGGCGAGACCCAGTACTTC
TRBV27	TRBD1	once	TRBJ1-2	CASSLTDRGDGYTF	TGTGCCAGCAGTTTAACGGACAGGGGTGATGGCTACACCTTC
TRBV6-2/TRBV6-3	NA	NA	TRBJ1-3	CASSTAITGNTIYF	TGTGCCAGCAGTACAGCGATCACTGGAAACACCATATATTTT
TRBV6-5	TRBD1	once	TRBJ1-6	CASSRRDREHSPLHF	TGTGCCAGCAGTCGCCGGGACAGGGAACATTCACCCCTCCACTTT
TRBV6-5	TRBD2	NA	TRBJ2-7	CASSYADPLLAGGQYF	TGTGCCAGCAGTTACGCCGACCCCCTACTAGCGGGGGGGCAGTACTTC
TRBV9	NA	NA	TRBJ1-6	CASSVEGSSYNSPLHF	TGTGCCAGCAGCGTAGAGGGCAGCTCCTATAATTCACCCCTCCACTTT